The following is a T cell receptor (beta chain) sequence with its context. The data belong to a study of OX40 agonist ivuxolimab in advanced cancers. Whole-study context: Patients took ivuxolimab, an agonistic anti-OX40 (CD134) antibody.

Blood was sampled at baseline, cycle 4 day 1, and cycle 7 day 1. This table comes from immunoSEQ multiplex PCR, and its TCRdb copy is limited to in-frame clones, with some not included. The data hold some 150,000 clones, with roughly 91% observed a single time. This CDR3 has 15 residues. The trim removed 1 base at V and 3 bases at J, leaving 5 bases unmatched. Germline CDR1 is SGHVS and CDR2 is FNYEAQ. The receptor comes from an adult with an advanced solid tumor such as melanoma, head and neck, liver or kidney cancer. Sequences were derived from CD4+ or CD8+ T cells sorted from blood, sampled in a trial of the OX40 agonist ivuxolimab. This chain links TRBV7-6 with TRBJ2-5; 7 bases map to TRBD2. The CDR3 loop is CASSLEAGTKETQYF. In DNA form, the CDR3 reads TGTGCCAGCAGCTTAGAGGCAGGGACTAAAGAGACCCAGTACTTC.